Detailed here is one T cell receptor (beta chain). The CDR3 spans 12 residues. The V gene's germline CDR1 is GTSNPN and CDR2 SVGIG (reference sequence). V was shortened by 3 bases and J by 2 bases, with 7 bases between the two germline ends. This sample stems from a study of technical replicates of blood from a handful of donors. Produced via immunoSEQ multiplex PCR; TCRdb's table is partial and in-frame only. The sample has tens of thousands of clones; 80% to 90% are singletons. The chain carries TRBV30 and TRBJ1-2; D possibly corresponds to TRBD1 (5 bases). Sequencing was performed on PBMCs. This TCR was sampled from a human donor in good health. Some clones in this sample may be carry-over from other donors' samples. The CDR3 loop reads CAWSAGNYGYTF. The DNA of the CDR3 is TGTGCCTGGAGCGCAGGGAACTATGGCTACACCTTC.